Detailed here is one T cell receptor (beta chain). Its antigen is unknown. Relative to the germline gene, one junction end is altered; a read error may explain this. These data originate in a study of T cells in Graves' hyperthyroidism and ophthalmopathy. Study-level information: Peripheral blood was obtained at initial diagnosis, preceding any treatment. Study-wide results and limits: Model predictions of ophthalmopathy came a median approximately 6.8 months before onset.

RNA transcripts yielded amplified TCR beta CDR3 regions. The primer set for the first-round RT-PCR of the TCR CDR3 was HTBI. TCRdb used MiXCR to reprocess the multiplex PCR reads, holding one entry per CDR3 protein. The repertoire holds roughly 700,000 distinct CDR3 sequences, with 12% to 15% as singletons. In patients aged 18 to 65, hyperthyroidism was newly diagnosed, with duration under 2 months. The diagnostic basis comprised clinical symptoms, serum thyroxine and TRAb, thyroid ultrasound and orbital computed tomography. The TCR was taken from a woman aged 18-29 years with Graves' hyperthyroidism. The sample comprised blood.

CDR3 region: CASSPGPTWSKNIQCF. DNA for the CDR3: TGTGCCAGCAGCCCAGGGCCCACCTGGTCCAAAAACATTCAGTGCTTC. The chain uses TRBV7-6 and TRBJ2-4; weak D call: TRBD1 (5 bases). This CDR3 is built from 16 residues. In germline, CDR1 is SGHVS, CDR2 FNYEAQ.